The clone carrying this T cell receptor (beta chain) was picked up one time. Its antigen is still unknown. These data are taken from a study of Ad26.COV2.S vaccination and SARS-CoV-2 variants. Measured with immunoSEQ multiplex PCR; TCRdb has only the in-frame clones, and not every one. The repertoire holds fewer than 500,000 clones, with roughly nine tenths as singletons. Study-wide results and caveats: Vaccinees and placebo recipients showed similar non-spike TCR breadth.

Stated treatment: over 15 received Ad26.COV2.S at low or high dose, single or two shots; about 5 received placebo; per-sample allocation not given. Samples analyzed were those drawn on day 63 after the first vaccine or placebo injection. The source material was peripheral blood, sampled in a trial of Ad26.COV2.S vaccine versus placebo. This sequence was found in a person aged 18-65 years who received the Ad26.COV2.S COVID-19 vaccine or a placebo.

The CDR3 reads CASSLGDRVFDNTEAFF. Here the CDR3 DNA reads TGTGCCAGCAGCTTAGGGGACAGGGTGTTTGACAACACTGAAGCTTTCTTT. The J gene is TRBJ1-1, the V gene TRBV11-2; the match to TRBD1 covers 9 bases. Germline CDR1 SGHAT, CDR2 FQNNGV. V lost 1 base and J lost 2; bases outside the gene matches: 8. The CDR3 is made up of 17 amino acids.